This TCR beta chain was obtained from a study of a mutant IDH1 vaccine in newly diagnosed glioma. The wider study: Patients were started on vaccination 4-6 weeks after radiotherapy alone, or with temozolomide cycles. Most had both radiotherapy and temozolomide beforehand; others had only one.

Assay used: immunoSEQ multiplex PCR; TCRdb lists only in-frame clones, some missing. The sample lists about 58,000 clones; roughly four fifths were seen once. V gave up 3 bases and J gave up 1 base, with 6 bases separating them. Germline V CDR1 and CDR2: SGHNT, YENEEA. The CDR3 loop spans 13 amino acids. Study findings and constraints: Detectable vaccine-induced immune responses arose in around 95% of patients.

In the case of this clone: The antigen remains unidentified. This sample includes further DNA sequences coding for the same CDR3.

Regarding time point: week 5, during vaccination. Doses consisted of 300 ug of mutant IDH1 20-mer peptide each, paired with topical imiquimod. The chain employs TRBV11-3 and TRBJ1-1; no clear D. The sample here was PBMCs, taken from a glioma patient whose treatment included an IDH1 peptide vaccine. This clonotype originated in a woman between 45 and 65 years old with glioma. CDR3 sequence (DNA): TGTGCCAGCAGCTTGGAGGAGAACACTGAAGCTTTCTTT. Translation: CASSLEENTEAFF.